This TCR beta chain comes out of a study of blood T cell repertoires in COVID-19. Study-level background: Samples came from the United States, Italy and Spain, spanning acute and convalescent COVID-19. T cells, B-cell-depleted T cells, or PBMCs supplied cDNA or gDNA.

This CDR3 comprises 14 residues. Per the authors' pipeline: Scientists estimated how many nucleated cells there were by amplifying reference gene primers. The repertoire was sequenced with immunoSEQ multiplex PCR; TCRdb's copy has only in-frame clones and lacks some. V, J and clone size are those of that table, while D and trimming were read from the DNA. The sample includes some 110,000 clones, around 80% seen only once; the top ten take more than 15%. This chain uses TRBV21-1 with TRBJ2-7; TRBD1 reflects the table's D call only, with no check against the DNA. TRBV21-1 is designated a pseudogene. This TCR came from a man aged 55 to 70 with active or convalescent COVID-19. The sample comprised peripheral blood. CDR3 nucleotides: TGTGCCAGCAGCTCCCTCCGGCAGGGCCACGAGCAGTACTTC. It encodes CASSSLRQGHEQYF.